The following is a TCR beta chain sequence with its context. This specimen comes from a study of cytomegalovirus exposure and HLA in healthy donors. Looking at the study overall: From roughly 180 million T cells, an earlier analysis saw some 120 million unique TCR beta sequences.

The CDR3 spans 16 residues. Germline CDR1 reads SGHVS; CDR2 reads FNYEAQ. V lost 5 bases to trimming and J lost 8 bases, with 21 bases between them. Researchers ran the PCR with 60 Vbeta and 13 Jbeta primers. Assay used: immunoSEQ multiplex PCR; TCRdb lists only in-frame clones, some missing. The repertoire holds roughly 80,000 clones, with 67% as singletons. This chain joins TRBV7-6 and TRBJ1-4; tentative D call: TRBD1 (5 bases). Specimen: PBMCs. The clonotype originates from a woman aged 50 to 60 in good health and CMV-seropositive. For the CDR3, the DNA is TGTGCCAGCAGCGTGGGATTTGGGGCAGGTGGGGAAAAACTGTTTTTT. Protein sequence: CASSVGFGAGGEKLFF.